This is a list of T cell receptor beta chains from one sample in a study of T cell responses to AZD1222 COVID-19 vaccine. Repertoires were generated with immunoSEQ multiplex PCR, while TCRdb's copy carries only in-frame clones and drops some. The repertoire consists of 250,000 to 300,000 clones, with 90% to 95% occurring once and the leading ten covering 0.55%. This sample comprised peripheral blood, obtained 28 days after the second AZD1222 dose. Every receptor here comes from an adult who received the AZD1222 COVID-19 vaccine. The CDR3 runs from the conserved cysteine through the conserved F or W. D genes are given only for firm matches. Not all rows give a size; the values are once, few, many and, for expanded clones, a class.

d_call j_call clone_size v_call cdr3_aa cdr3_nt
NA TRBJ2-5 NA TRBV2 CASTRNRDETQYF TGTGCCAGCACTCGAAATCGGGATGAGACCCAGTACTTC
TRBD1 TRBJ1-4 NA TRBV28 CASSLQTGLGEKLFF TGTGCCAGCAGTCTACAGACAGGGCTTGGAGAAAAACTGTTTTTT
NA TRBJ2-7 NA TRBV7-9 CASSFTGSEQYF TGTGCCAGCAGCTTTACAGGGAGCGAGCAGTACTTC
NA TRBJ1-2 NA TRBV28 CASSSFRVYGYTF TGTGCCAGCAGTTCGTTTCGGGTCTATGGCTACACCTTC
NA TRBJ1-3 NA TRBV6-5 CASSYSLGLRNTIYF TGTGCCAGCAGTTACTCGTTGGGACTGCGGAACACCATATATTTT
TRBD1 TRBJ1-1 NA TRBV5-4 CASSPPGQGYTEAFF TGTGCCAGCAGCCCTCCGGGACAGGGATACACTGAAGCTTTCTTT
TRBD1 TRBJ2-2 NA TRBV5-4 CASSLVGGAELFF TGTGCCAGCAGCCTGGTAGGGGGCGCGGAGCTGTTTTTT
NA TRBJ1-3 NA TRBV9 CASSVIGSGNTIYF TGTGCCAGCAGCGTTATAGGGTCTGGAAACACCATATATTTT
NA TRBJ2-6 NA TRBV19 CASSIGSGANVLTF TGTGCCAGTAGTATAGGGTCTGGGGCCAACGTCCTGACTTTC
NA TRBJ1-2 once TRBV3-1/TRBV3-2 CASSPHDGDYGYTF TGTGCCAGCAGCCCTCATGACGGAGACTATGGCTACACCTTC
NA TRBJ1-5 once TRBV12-3/TRBV12-4 CASSSGLQPQHF TGTGCCAGCAGTTCAGGGCTCCAGCCCCAGCATTTT
NA TRBJ2-2 NA TRBV10-3 CAISESRGLAVTGELFF TGTGCCATCAGTGAGTCCCGGGGGCTAGCGGTGACCGGGGAGCTGTTTTTT
TRBD1 TRBJ1-1 NA TRBV18 CASSLGQGGTEAFF TGTGCCAGCTCTCTGGGACAGGGGGGGACTGAAGCTTTCTTT
TRBD1 TRBJ1-1 NA TRBV28 CASSFIRGRETEAFF TGTGCCAGCAGTTTCATAAGGGGGCGAGAGACTGAAGCTTTCTTT
NA TRBJ1-3 NA TRBV2 CASSLKTDTPGNTIYF TGTGCCAGCAGCCTGAAAACAGATACCCCCGGAAACACCATATATTTT
NA TRBJ2-7 NA TRBV7-8 CASSPTPGQTYEQYF TGTGCCAGCAGTCCCACCCCTGGACAGACTTACGAGCAGTACTTC
TRBD2 TRBJ2-1 NA TRBV15 CATSIAGGSYEQFF TGTGCCACCAGCATAGCGGGGGGTAGCTATGAGCAGTTCTTC
TRBD1 TRBJ1-2 NA TRBV9 CASSVSGTGHYGYTF TGTGCCAGCAGCGTTTCCGGGACAGGACACTATGGCTACACCTTC
NA TRBJ2-7 NA TRBV28 CASSPPQGRAVNSYEQYF TGTGCCAGCAGTCCCCCCCAGGGGCGAGCGGTGAACTCCTACGAGCAGTACTTC
NA TRBJ1-5 NA TRBV12-3/TRBV12-4 CASSTDSNQPQHF TGTGCCAGCAGTACAGACAGCAATCAGCCCCAGCATTTT
TRBD1 TRBJ1-4 NA TRBV11-2 CASSFPGQGKLFF TGTGCCAGCAGCTTTCCGGGACAGGGAAAACTGTTTTTT
NA TRBJ1-4 NA TRBV27 CASSLSGGLSEKLFF TGTGCCAGCAGTTTATCGGGGGGGCTTAGTGAAAAACTGTTTTTT
NA TRBJ2-2 NA TRBV7-3 CASSAGWKNTGELFF TGTGCCAGCAGTGCCGGTTGGAAGAACACCGGGGAGCTGTTTTTT
NA TRBJ2-7 NA TRBV24-1 CATSDFRAQTHEQYF TGTGCCACCAGTGATTTCCGGGCTCAAACACACGAGCAGTACTTC
NA TRBJ1-1 NA TRBV12-5 CASGLGHMNTEAFF TGTGCTAGTGGTTTGGGACACATGAACACTGAAGCTTTCTTT
NA TRBJ2-7 NA TRBV25-1 CASSHKGISEQYF TGTGCCAGCAGTCATAAGGGTATAAGCGAGCAGTACTTC
TRBD1 TRBJ2-7 NA TRBV10-3 CAISEYGQGVDEQYF TGTGCCATCAGTGAATACGGACAGGGGGTAGACGAGCAGTACTTC
NA TRBJ1-2 NA TRBV3-1/TRBV3-2 CASSPTSGGDYGYTF TGTGCCAGCAGCCCGACCTCGGGGGGGGACTATGGCTACACCTTC
NA TRBJ1-5 NA TRBV28 CASTLLAGNQPQHF TGTGCCAGCACCCTCTTGGCGGGCAATCAGCCCCAGCATTTT
TRBD2 TRBJ2-5 NA TRBV5-8 CASGRGETQYF TGTGCCAGCGGGAGGGGTGAGACCCAGTACTTC
NA TRBJ1-4 NA TRBV5-1 CASSRGQSEKLFF TGCGCCAGCAGCCGAGGGCAGAGTGAAAAACTGTTTTTT
TRBD2 TRBJ2-7 few TRBV3-1/TRBV3-2 CASSQAFSRPAIRGGRHEQYF TGTGCCAGCAGCCAAGCGTTTAGCCGGCCGGCCATCCGTGGCGGGAGACACGAGCAGTACTTC
NA TRBJ1-5 once TRBV28 CASRSRGYSNQPQHF TGTGCCAGCAGGTCCCGGGGCTATAGCAATCAGCCCCAGCATTTT
TRBD2 TRBJ2-1 NA TRBV6-2/TRBV6-3 CASSYSTAGESYNEQFF TGTGCCAGCAGTTACTCGACGGCGGGAGAATCCTACAATGAGCAGTTCTTC
NA TRBJ1-2 NA TRBV6-5 CASNRWGGGYTF TGTGCCAGCAATCGGTGGGGCGGCGGCTACACCTTC
NA TRBJ1-1 few TRBV28 CASSLHTEAFF TGTGCCAGCAGTTTGCACACTGAAGCTTTCTTT
TRBD2 TRBJ2-1 NA TRBV11-2 CASSLVGLGNEQFF TGTGCCAGCAGCTTAGTGGGACTAGGTAATGAGCAGTTCTTC
TRBD1 TRBJ1-1 NA TRBV5-1 CASSLNTGTGAEAFF TGCGCCAGCAGCCTGAATACAGGGACAGGCGCTGAAGCTTTCTTT
NA TRBJ2-7 once TRBV6-5 CASRGLRYEQYF TGTGCCAGCAGAGGGCTGCGTTACGAGCAGTACTTC
NA TRBJ1-3 NA TRBV2 CASSADQGSGNTIYF TGTGCCAGCAGCGCCGATCAGGGTTCTGGAAACACCATATATTTT
NA TRBJ2-1 NA TRBV5-1 CASSRPRERQFF TGCGCCAGCAGTCGCCCCCGGGAGCGACAGTTCTTC
TRBD2 TRBJ2-3 NA TRBV29-1 CSVTSGGSTDTQYF TGCAGCGTCACTAGCGGGGGAAGCACAGATACGCAGTATTTT
TRBD1 TRBJ2-7 NA TRBV27 CASMGQGAYEQYF TGTGCCAGCATGGGGCAGGGGGCCTACGAGCAGTACTTC